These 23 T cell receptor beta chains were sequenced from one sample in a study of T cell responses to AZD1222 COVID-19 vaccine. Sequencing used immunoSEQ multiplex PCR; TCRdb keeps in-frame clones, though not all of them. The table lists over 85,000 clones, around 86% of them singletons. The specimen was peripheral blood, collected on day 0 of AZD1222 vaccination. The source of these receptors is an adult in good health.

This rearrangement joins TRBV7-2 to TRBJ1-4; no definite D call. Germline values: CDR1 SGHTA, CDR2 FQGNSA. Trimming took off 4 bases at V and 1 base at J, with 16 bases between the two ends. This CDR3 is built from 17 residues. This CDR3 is CASSSADRGLTNEKLFF. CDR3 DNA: TGTGCCAGCAGCTCAGCCGATCGGGGTTTAACTAATGAAAAACTGTTTTTT.

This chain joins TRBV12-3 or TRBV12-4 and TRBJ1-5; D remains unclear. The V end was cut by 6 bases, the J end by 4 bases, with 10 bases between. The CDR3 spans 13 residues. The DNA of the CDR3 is TGTGCCAGCAGGGGAGCGGGGAATCAGCCCCAGCATTTT. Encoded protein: CASRGAGNQPQHF.

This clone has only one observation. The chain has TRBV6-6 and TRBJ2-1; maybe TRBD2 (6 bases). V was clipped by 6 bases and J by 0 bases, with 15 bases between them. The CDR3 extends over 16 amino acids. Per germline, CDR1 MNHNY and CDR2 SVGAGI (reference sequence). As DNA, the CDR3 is TGTGCCAGCAGCCGGGGGACTTTCGACTCCTACAATGAGCAGTTCTTC. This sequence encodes CASSRGTFDSYNEQFF.

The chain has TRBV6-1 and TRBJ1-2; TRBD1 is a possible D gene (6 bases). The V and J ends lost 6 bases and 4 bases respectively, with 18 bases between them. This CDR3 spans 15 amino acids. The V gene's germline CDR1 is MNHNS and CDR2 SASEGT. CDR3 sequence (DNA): TGTGCCAGCAGGCGCGACGGATGGACAGCCTATGGCTACACCTTC. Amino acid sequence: CASRRDGWTAYGYTF.

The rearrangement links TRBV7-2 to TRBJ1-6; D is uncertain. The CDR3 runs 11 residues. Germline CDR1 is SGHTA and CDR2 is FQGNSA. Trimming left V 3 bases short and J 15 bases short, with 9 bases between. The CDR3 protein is CASSFTEDLHF. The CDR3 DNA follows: TGTGCCAGCAGCTTTACAGAAGACCTCCACTTT.

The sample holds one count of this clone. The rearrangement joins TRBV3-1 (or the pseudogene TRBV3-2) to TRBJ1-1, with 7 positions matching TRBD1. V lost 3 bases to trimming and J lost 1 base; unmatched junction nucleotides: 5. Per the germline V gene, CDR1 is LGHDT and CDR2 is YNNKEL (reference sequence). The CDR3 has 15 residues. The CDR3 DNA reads TGTGCCAGCAGCCACACGGGACAGAAGAACACTGAAGCTTTCTTT. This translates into CASSHTGQKNTEAFF.

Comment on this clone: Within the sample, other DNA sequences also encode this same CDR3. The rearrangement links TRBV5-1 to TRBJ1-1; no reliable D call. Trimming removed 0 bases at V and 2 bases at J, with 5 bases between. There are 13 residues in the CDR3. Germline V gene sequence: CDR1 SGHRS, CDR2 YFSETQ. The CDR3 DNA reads TGCGCCAGCAGCTTGGAAGTCAACACTGAAGCTTTCTTT. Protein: CASSLEVNTEAFF.

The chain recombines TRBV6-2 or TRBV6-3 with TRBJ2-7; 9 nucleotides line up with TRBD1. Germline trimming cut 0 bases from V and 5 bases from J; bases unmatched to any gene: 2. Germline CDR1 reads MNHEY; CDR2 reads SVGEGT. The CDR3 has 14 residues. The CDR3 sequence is CASSYSYRGHEQYF. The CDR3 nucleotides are TGTGCCAGCAGTTACTCGTACAGGGGGCACGAGCAGTACTTC.

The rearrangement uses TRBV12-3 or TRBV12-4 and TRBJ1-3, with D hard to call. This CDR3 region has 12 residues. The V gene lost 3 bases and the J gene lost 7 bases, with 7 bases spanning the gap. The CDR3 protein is CASSFSSNTIYF. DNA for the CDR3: TGTGCCAGCAGTTTTAGTAGCAACACCATATATTTT.

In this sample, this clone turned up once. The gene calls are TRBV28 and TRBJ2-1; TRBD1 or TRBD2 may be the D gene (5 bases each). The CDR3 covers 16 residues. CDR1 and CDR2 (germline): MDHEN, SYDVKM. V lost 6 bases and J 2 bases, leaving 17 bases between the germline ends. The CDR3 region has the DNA TGTGCCAGCAGCCAAGTGGGGGAACCCACCTACAATGAGCAGTTCTTC. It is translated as CASSQVGEPTYNEQFF.

CDR3 bases: TGTGCCAGCAGCGATGGCCCGACAGGGCGGGTTGAAGCTTTCTTT. As protein: CASSDGPTGRVEAFF. This chain links TRBV5-6 with TRBJ1-1; TRBD1 matches 7 bases. Germline CDR1 SGHDT, CDR2 YYEEEE. Germline trimming cut 4 bases from V and 7 bases from J; bases unmatched to any gene: 13. This CDR3 is 15 amino acids long.

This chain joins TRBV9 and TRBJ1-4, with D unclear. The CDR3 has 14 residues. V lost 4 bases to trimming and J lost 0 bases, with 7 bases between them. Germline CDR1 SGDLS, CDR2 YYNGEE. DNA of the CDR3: TGTGCCAGCAGCAAATCGGCAACTAATGAAAAACTGTTTTTT. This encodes CASSKSATNEKLFF. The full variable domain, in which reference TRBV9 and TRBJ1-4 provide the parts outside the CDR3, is DSGVTQTPKHLITATGQRVTLRCSPRSGDLSVYWYQQSLDQGLQFLIQYYNGEERAKGNILERFSAQQFPDLHSELNLSSLELGDSALYFCASSKSATNEKLFFGSGTQLSVL.

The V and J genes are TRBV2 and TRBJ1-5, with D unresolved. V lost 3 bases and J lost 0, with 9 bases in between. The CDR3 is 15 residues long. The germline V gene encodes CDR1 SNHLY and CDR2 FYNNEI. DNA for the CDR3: TGTGCCAGCAGTGAGTTGGACGGTAGCAATCAGCCCCAGCATTTT. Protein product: CASSELDGSNQPQHF. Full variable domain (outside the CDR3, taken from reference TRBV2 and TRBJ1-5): EPEVTQTPSHQVTQMGQEVILRCVPISNHLYFYWYRQILGQKVEFLVSFYNNEISEKSEIFDDQFSVERPDGSNFTLKIRSTKLEDSAMYFCASSELDGSNQPQHFGDGTRLSIL.

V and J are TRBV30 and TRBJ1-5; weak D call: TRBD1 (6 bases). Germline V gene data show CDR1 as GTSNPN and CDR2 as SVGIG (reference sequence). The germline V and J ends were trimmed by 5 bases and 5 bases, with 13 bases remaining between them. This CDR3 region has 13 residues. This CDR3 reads CAWGAGADQPQHF. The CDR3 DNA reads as TGTGCCTGGGGTGCGGGGGCCGATCAGCCCCAGCATTTT.

This chain's CDR3 is CASSLTISTDTQYF. The CDR3 coding sequence is TGTGCCAGCAGCCTTACCATCTCCACAGATACGCAGTATTTT. This chain links TRBV6-2 or TRBV6-3 with TRBJ2-3; D gene unclear. Germline CDR1 reads MNHEY; CDR2 reads SVGEGT. The CDR3 contains 14 residues. The V end lost 6 bases, the J end lost 2 bases, and 12 bases lay between the germline ends.

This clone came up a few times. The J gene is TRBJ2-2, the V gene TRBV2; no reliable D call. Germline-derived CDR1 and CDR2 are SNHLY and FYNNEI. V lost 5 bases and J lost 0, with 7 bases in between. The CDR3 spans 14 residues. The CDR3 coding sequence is TGTGCCAGCAGTCAGGAGCCGAACACCGGGGAGCTGTTTTTT. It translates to CASSQEPNTGELFF.

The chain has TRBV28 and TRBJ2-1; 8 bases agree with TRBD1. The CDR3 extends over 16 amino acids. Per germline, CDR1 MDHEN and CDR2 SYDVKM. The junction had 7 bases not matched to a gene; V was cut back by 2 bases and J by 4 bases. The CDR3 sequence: CASSLRQGAKYNEQFF. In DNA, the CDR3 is TGTGCCAGCAGTTTAAGGCAGGGGGCGAAATACAATGAGCAGTTCTTC.

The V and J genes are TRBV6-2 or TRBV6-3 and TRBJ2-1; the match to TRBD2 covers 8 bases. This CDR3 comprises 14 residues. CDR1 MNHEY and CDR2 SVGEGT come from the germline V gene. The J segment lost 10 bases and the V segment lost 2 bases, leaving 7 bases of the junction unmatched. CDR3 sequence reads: CASSYARASGEQFF. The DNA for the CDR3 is TGTGCCAGCAGTTACGCGAGGGCTAGCGGGGAGCAGTTCTTC.

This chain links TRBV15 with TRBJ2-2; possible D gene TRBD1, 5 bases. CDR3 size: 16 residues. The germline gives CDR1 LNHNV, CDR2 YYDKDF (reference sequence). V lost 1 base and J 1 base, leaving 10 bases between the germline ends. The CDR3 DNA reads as TGTGCCACCAGCAGAGGGACAACAGGGAACACCGGGGAGCTGTTTTTT. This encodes CATSRGTTGNTGELFF.

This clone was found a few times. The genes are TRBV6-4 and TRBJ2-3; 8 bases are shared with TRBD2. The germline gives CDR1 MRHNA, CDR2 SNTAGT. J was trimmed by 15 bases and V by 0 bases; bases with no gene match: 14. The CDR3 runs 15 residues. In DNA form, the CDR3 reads TGTGCCAGCAGTGACTCAGGCGGGGGGCCGGGTCGTGCATATTTT. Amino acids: CASSDSGGGPGRAYF.

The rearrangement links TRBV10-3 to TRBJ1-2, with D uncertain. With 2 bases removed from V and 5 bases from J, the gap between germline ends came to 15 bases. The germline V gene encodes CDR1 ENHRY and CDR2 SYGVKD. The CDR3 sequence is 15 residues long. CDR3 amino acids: CAISEGPTGRYGYTF. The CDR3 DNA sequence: TGTGCCATCAGTGAGGGTCCCACGGGAAGGTATGGCTACACCTTC.

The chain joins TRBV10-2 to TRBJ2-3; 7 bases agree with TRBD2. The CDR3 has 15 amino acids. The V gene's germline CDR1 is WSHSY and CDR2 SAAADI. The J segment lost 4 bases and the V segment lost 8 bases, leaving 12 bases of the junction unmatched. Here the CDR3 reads CASSRPSGESDTQYF. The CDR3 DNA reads TGCGCCAGCTCTCGGCCCAGCGGGGAATCAGATACGCAGTATTTT.

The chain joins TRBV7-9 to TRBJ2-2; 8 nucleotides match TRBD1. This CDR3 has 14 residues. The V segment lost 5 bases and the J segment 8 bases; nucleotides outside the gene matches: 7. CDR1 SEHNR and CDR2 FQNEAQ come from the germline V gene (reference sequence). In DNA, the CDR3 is TGTGCCAGCAGCCGGACAGGGCCCGGAGGGGAGCTGTTTTTT. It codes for CASSRTGPGGELFF.